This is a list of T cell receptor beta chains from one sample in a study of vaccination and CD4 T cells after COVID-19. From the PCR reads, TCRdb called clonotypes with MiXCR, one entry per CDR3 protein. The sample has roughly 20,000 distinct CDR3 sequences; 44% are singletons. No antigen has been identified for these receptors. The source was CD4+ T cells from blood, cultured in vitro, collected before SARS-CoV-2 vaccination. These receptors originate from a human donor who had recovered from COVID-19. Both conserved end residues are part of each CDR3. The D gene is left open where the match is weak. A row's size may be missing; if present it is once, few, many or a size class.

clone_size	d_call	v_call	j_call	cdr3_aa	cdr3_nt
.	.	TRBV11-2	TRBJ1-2	CASSLDNSLDYGYTF	TGTGCCAGCAGCTTAGATAACAGTCTAGACTATGGCTACACCTTC
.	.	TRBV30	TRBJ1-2	CAGGRDGYTF	TGTGCCGGGGGCCGGGACGGCTACACCTTC
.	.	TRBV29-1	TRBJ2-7	CSVAGRSLHEQYF	TGCAGCGTTGCTGGTAGATCTCTCCACGAGCAGTACTTC
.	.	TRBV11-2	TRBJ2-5	CASSSLETQYF	TGTGCCAGCAGCTCACTAGAGACCCAGTACTTC
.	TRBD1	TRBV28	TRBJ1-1	CASTSTGITEAFF	TGTGCCAGCACGTCGACAGGGATAACTGAAGCTTTCTTT
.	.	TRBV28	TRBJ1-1	CASGGGTANTEAFF	TGTGCCAGTGGGGGGGGTACAGCGAACACTGAAGCTTTCTTT
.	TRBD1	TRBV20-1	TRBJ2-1	CSARDRRGQGYNEQFF	TGCAGTGCTAGAGATAGAAGGGGACAGGGGTACAATGAGCAGTTCTTC
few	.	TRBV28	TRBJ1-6	CASSFSGSSYNSPLHF	TGTGCCAGCAGTTTCTCGGGTAGCTCCTATAATTCACCCCTCCACTTT
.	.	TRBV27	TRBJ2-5	CASSLSWVGVGETQYF	TGTGCCAGCAGTTTATCGTGGGTGGGGGTTGGGGAGACCCAGTACTTC
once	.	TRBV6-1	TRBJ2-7	CASRGSRGEQYF	TGTGCCAGCAGGGGGTCGAGGGGCGAGCAGTACTTC
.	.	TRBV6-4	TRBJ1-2	CASWGGYGYTF	TGTGCCAGCTGGGGAGGGTATGGCTACACCTTC
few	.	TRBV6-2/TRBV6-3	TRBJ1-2	CASSNRHYGYTF	TGTGCCAGCAGTAACAGGCACTATGGCTACACCTTC
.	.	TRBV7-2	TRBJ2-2	CASPGSGNTGELFF	TGTGCCAGCCCGGGTAGCGGCAACACCGGGGAGCTGTTTTTT
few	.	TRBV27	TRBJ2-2	CASSLSSGIGELFF	TGTGCCAGCAGTCTTTCGTCAGGGATCGGGGAGCTGTTTTTT
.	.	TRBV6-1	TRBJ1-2	CASSETTYGYTF	TGTGCCAGCAGTGAAACCACCTATGGCTACACCTTC
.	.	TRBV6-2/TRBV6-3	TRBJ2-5	CASSTHETQYF	TGTGCCAGCAGTACTCATGAGACCCAGTACTTC
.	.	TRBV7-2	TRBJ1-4	CASSLDGTLTNEKLFF	TGTGCCAGCAGCTTAGACGGGACATTGACTAATGAAAAACTGTTTTTT
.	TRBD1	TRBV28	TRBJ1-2	CASSRNRGGYTF	TGTGCCAGCAGCCGAAACAGGGGTGGCTACACCTTC
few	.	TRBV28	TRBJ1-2	CATDVGSSGYTF	TGTGCCACCGACGTGGGGTCGAGTGGCTACACCTTC
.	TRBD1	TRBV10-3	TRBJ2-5	CAISEPRQGAQTQYF	TGTGCCATCAGTGAGCCAAGACAGGGGGCGCAGACCCAGTACTTC
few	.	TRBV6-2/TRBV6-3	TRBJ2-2	CASSRDRTGELFF	TGTGCCAGCAGTCGAGACCGCACCGGGGAGCTGTTTTTT
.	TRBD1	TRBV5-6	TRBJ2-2	CASSPGQGPWNTGELFF	TGTGCCAGCAGCCCGGGACAGGGACCTTGGAACACCGGGGAGCTGTTTTTT
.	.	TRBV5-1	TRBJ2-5	CASSKRASLAGETQYF	TGCGCCAGCAGCAAACGGGCCTCGCTGGCCGGGGAGACCCAGTACTTC
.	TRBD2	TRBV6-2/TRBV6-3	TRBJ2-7	CATSGTWRTYEQYF	TGTGCCACTAGCGGGACTTGGAGAACCTACGAGCAGTACTTC